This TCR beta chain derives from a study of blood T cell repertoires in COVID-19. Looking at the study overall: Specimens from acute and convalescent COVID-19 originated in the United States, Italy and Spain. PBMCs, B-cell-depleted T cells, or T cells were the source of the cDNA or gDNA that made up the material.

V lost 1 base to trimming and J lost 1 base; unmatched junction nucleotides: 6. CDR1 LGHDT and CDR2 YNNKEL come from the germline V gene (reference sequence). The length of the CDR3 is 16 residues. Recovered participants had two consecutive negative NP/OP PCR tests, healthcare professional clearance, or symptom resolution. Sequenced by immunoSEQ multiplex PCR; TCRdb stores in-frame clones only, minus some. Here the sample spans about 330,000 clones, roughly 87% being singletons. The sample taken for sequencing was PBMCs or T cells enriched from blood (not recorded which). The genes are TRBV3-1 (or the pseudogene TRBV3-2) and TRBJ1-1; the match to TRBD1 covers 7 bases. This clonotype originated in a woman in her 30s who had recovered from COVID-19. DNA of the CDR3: TGTGCCAGCAGCCAAGGGAGGGGGCGAAGGAACACTGAAGCTTTCTTT. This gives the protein CASSQGRGRRNTEAFF.